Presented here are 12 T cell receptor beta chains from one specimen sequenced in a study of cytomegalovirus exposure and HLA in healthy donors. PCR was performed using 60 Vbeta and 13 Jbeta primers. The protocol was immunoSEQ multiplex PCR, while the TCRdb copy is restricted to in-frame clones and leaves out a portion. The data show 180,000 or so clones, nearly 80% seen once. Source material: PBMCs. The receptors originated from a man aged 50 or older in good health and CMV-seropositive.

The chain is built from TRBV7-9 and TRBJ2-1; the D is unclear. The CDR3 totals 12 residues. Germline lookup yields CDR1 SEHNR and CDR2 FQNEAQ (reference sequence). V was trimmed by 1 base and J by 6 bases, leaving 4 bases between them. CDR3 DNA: TGTGCCAGCAGCTTAGACAGCAATGAGCAGTTCTTC. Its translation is CASSLDSNEQFF.

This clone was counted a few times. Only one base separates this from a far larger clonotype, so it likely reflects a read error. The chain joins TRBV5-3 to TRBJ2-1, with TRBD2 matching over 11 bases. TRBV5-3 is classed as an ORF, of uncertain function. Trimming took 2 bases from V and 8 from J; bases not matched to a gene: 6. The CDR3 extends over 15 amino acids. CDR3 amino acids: CARSFPSGGRYEQFF. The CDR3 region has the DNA TGTGCCAGAAGCTTTCCTAGCGGGGGGAGATATGAGCAGTTCTTC.

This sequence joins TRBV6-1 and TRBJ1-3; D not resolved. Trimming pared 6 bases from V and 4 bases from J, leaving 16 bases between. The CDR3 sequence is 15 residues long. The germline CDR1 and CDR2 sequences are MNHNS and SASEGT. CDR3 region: CASRGSRSRGNTIYF. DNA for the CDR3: TGTGCCAGCAGAGGTAGTAGGAGTAGGGGAAACACCATATATTTT.

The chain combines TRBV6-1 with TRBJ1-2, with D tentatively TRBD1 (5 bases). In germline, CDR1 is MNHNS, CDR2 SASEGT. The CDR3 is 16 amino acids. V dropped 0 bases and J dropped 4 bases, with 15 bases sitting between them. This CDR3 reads CASSEAQGRAGYGYTF. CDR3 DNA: TGTGCCAGCAGTGAAGCGCAAGGCAGGGCAGGCTATGGCTACACCTTC.

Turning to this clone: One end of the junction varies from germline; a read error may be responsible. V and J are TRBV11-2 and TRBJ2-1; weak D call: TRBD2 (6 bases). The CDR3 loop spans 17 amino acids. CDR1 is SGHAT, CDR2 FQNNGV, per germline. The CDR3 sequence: CASNLFHGGSSYNEQFF. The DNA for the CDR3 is TGTGCCAGCAACTTATTTCACGGGGGATCCTCCTACAATGAGCAGTTCTTC.

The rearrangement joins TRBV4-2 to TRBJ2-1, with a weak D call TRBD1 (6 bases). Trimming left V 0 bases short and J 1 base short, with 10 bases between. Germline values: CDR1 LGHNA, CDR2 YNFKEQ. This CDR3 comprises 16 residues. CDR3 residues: CASSQDRGTSYNEQFF. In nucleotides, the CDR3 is TGTGCCAGCAGCCAAGATAGGGGGACGTCCTACAATGAGCAGTTCTTC.

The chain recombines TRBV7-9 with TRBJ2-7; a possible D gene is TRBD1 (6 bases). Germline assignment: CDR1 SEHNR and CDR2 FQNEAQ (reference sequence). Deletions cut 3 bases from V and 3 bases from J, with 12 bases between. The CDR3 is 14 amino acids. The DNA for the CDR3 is TGTGCCAGCAGCTTTCGAAAGGGGGACTACGAGCAGTACGTC. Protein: CASSFRKGDYEQYV.

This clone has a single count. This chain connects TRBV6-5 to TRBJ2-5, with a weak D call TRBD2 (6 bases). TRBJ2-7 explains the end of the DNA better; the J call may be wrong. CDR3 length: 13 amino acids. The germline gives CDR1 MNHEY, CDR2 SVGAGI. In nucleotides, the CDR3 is TGTGCCAGCAGTTACGCGGGGAGGTACGAGCAGTACTTC. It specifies CASSYAGRYEQYF.

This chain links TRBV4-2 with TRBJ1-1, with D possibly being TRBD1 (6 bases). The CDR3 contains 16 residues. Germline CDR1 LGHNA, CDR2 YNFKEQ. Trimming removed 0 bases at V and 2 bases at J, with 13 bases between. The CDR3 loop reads CASSQESGHLNTEAFF. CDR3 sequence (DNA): TGTGCCAGCAGCCAAGAGTCGGGACACTTAAACACTGAAGCTTTCTTT.

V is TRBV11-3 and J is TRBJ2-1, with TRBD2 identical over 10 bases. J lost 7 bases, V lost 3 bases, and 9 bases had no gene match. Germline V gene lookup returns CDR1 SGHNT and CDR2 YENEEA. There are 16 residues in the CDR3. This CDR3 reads CASSFSASGGPNEQFF. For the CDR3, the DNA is TGTGCCAGCAGCTTTAGCGCTAGCGGGGGCCCTAATGAGCAGTTCTTC.

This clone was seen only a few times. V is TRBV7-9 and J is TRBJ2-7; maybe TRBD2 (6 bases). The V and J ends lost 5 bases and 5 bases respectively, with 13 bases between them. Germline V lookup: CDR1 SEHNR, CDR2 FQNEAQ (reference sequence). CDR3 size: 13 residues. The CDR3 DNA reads TGTGCCAGCAGCACACTAGCAAGCCACGAGCAGTACGTC. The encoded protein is CASSTLASHEQYV.

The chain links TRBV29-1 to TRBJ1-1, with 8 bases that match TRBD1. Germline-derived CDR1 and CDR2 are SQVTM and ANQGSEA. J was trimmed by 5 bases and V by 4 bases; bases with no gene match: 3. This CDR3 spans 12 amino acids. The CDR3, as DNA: TGCAGCGTTGCCCACAGGGGGACTGAAGCTTTCTTT. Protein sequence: CSVAHRGTEAFF.